What follows describes a single T cell receptor (beta chain). The target antigen is unknown. The PCR employed 60 Vbeta primers together with 13 Jbeta primers. Libraries were prepared by immunoSEQ multiplex PCR; TCRdb keeps only in-frame clonotypes and omits some of them. This table has 29,000 or so clones, about three fifths appearing once. The data were taken from a study of cytomegalovirus exposure and HLA in healthy donors. The CDR3 runs to 13 residues. General observations from the study: Apparent HLA restriction characterized most CMV-associated TCR beta chains in a later analysis. Some V segments (TRBV6-2 and TRBV6-3 among them) were excluded as indistinguishable. A later analysis reportedly found that, within productive TCRs, an Asian-associated ancestry cluster had fewer N-insertions than the mean observed across the approximately 690 donors. Data from an earlier analysis indicated that most TCR beta V segments were productive either about 87% or about 30% of the time.

This chain links TRBV12-2 with TRBJ1-1. TRBV12-2 is termed a pseudogene. Material: PBMCs. This receptor was identified in a male donor in good health and CMV-seropositive. The CDR3 loop reads CASRFSTGTEAFF. In nucleotides, the CDR3 is TGTGCAAGTCGCTTTTCCACGGGCACTGAAGCTTTCTTT.